The clone carrying this T cell receptor (beta chain) was seen a few times. The sample has other DNA sequences that encode this CDR3 too. Reverse transcription of extracted RNA yielded cDNA, which provided the sequencing template. This table comes from immunoSEQ multiplex PCR, and its TCRdb copy is limited to in-frame clones, with some not included. The top ten clones hold more than 10% of a sample with about 180,000 clones, roughly 50% of them seen once. Germline V gives CDR1 LGHNA, CDR2 YSLEER. V gave up 2 bases and J gave up 5 bases, with 7 bases separating them. The CDR3 is 13 amino acids. The data were obtained in a study of CD8+ T cells in alopecia areata. Treatment of the sample: oral pan-JAK inhibitor, 5-10 mg twice daily.

The starting material was CD8+ T cells sorted from blood, obtained at week 24, from a patient treated with tofacitinib. The chain combines TRBV4-3 with TRBJ2-1; D is unresolved. This clonotype was obtained from a human donor with alopecia areata. The CDR3 DNA sequence: TGCGCCAGCAGCCAATCCCTTAACAATGAGCAGTTCTTC. Its protein product is CASSQSLNNEQFF.